The entry below describes one T cell receptor (beta chain). Its specificity is unknown. The protocol was immunoSEQ multiplex PCR, while the TCRdb copy is restricted to in-frame clones and leaves out a portion. The sample has 9,500 to 14,000 clones, over 70% seen once. The germline V gene encodes CDR1 MNHEY and CDR2 SMNVEV (reference sequence). The V and J ends lost 5 bases and 1 base respectively, with 11 bases between them. The CDR3 loop spans 14 amino acids. This sample was included in a study of OX40 agonist ivuxolimab in advanced cancers. Whole-study context: Treatment received earlier with anti-PD-1, anti-PD-L1 or anti-CTLA-4 agents was allowed, and 40% had some. General study findings and limits: There was clonal expansion of CD4+ and CD8+ blood T cells by week 6 at 0.1 to 3.0 mg/kg.

V gene TRBV27 combines with J gene TRBJ1-1, with D possibly TRBD1 on 5 matching bases. This clonotype was obtained from an adult with an advanced solid tumor such as melanoma, head and neck, liver or kidney cancer. Sequencing used CD4+ or CD8+ T cells sorted from blood, obtained in a trial of the OX40 agonist ivuxolimab. CDR3 coding DNA: TGTGCCAGCAGTCTTCCCGGGGGGAACACTGAAGCTTTCTTT. This codes for CASSLPGGNTEAFF.